This entry describes one T cell receptor beta chain. This sample is drawn from a study of T cells of healthy individuals. V was shortened by 5 bases and J by 1 base, with 11 bases between the two germline ends. Germline V CDR1 and CDR2: SNHLY, FYNNEI. CDR3 length: 15 residues. Each CDR3 protein gets one entry after TCRdb re-called the 5' RACE reads with MiXCR. There are some 82,000 distinct CDR3 sequences in the sample; about 4.8% occur only once, and around 8% lies in the top ten. This chain connects TRBV2 to TRBJ2-2, with D possibly TRBD1 on 6 matching bases. The TCR originated in a female donor in good health. In DNA form, the CDR3 reads TGTGCCAGCAGTAACGACAGGAAGAACACCGGGGAGCTGTTTTTT. Translating it yields CASSNDRKNTGELFF.